The TCR beta chain under discussion was sequenced for a study of OX40 agonist ivuxolimab in advanced cancers. Study overall: In this trial design, patients received ivuxolimab intravenously at 0.01 to 10 mg/kg every 2 weeks.

This clone came up once. As yet, its antigen is unknown. Per the germline V gene, CDR1 is SGHAT and CDR2 is FQNNGV. The CDR3 has 11 residues. Trimming shortened V by 5 bases and J by 1 base, and 2 bases separated the two germline ends. Individuals having autoimmune disease history or systemic immunosuppression were not enrolled. Data came from immunoSEQ multiplex PCR; TCRdb stores just in-frame clones and leaves some out. This sample has tens of thousands of clones; around 85% occur once, and the top ten carry about 1%. Overall study findings and caveats: Relative to CD4+, CD8+ T cells held more expanded clones on average.

The rearrangement joins TRBV11-2 to TRBJ2-5; D unclear. The TCR originated in an adult with an advanced solid tumor such as melanoma, head and neck, liver or kidney cancer. The material sequenced was CD4+ or CD8+ T cells sorted from blood, taken in a trial of the OX40 agonist ivuxolimab. DNA of the CDR3: TGTGCCAGCAGCCGCCAAGAGACCCAGTACTTC. Protein product: CASSRQETQYF.